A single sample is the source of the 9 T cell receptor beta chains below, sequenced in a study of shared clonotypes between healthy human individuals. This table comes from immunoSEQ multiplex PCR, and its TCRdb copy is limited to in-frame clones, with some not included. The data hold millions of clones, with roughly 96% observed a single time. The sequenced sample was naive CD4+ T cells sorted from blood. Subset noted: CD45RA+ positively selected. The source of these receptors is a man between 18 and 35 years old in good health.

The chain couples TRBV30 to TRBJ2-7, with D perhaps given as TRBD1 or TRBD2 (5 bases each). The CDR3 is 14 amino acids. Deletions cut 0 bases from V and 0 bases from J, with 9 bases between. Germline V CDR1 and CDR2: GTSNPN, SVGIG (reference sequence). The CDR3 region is CAWSVPGPSYEQYF. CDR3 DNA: TGTGCCTGGAGTGTACCGGGGCCCTCCTACGAGCAGTACTTC.

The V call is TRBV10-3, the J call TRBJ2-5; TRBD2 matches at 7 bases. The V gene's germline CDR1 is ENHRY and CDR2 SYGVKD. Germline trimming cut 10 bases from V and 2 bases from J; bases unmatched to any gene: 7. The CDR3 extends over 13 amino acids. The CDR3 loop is CATGGGVQETQYF. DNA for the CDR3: TGTGCCACGGGGGGAGGGGTTCAAGAGACCCAGTACTTC.

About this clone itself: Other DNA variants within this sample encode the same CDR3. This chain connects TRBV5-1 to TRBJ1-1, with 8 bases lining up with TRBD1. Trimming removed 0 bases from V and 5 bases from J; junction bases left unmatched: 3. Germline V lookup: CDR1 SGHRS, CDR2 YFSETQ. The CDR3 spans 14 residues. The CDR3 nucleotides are TGCGCCAGCAGCTTGGCCACAGGGGGAACTGAAGCTTTCTTT. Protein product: CASSLATGGTEAFF.

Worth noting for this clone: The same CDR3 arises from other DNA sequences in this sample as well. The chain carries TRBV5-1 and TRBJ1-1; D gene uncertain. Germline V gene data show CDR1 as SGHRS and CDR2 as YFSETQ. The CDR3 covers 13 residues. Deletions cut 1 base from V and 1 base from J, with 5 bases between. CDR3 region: CASSLFANTEAFF. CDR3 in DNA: TGCGCCAGCAGCTTGTTCGCGAACACTGAAGCTTTCTTT.

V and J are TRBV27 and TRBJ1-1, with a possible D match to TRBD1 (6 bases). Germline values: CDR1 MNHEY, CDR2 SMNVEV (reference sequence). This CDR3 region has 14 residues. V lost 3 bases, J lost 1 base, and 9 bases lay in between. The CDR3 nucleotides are TGTGCCAGCAGTTTTAAGGGGGAGAACACTGAAGCTTTCTTT. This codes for CASSFKGENTEAFF.

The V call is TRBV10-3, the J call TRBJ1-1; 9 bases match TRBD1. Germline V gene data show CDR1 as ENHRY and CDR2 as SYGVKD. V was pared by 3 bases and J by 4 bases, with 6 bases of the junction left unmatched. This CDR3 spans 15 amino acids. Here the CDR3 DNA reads TGTGCCATCAGTGAAAACAGGGGGCTGGTCACTGAAGCTTTCTTT. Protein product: CAISENRGLVTEAFF.

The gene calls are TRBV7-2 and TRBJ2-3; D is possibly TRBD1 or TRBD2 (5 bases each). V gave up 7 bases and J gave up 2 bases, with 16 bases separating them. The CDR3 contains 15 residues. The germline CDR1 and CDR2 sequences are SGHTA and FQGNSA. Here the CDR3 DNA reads TGTGCCAGCACCCCTCGGGGCGGGCCCACAGATACGCAGTATTTT. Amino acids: CASTPRGGPTDTQYF.

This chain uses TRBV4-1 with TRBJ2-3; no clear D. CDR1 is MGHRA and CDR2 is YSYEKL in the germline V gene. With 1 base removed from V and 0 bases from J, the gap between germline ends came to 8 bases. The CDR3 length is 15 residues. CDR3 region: CASSQGTASTDTQYF. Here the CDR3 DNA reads TGCGCCAGCAGCCAAGGCACAGCTAGCACAGATACGCAGTATTTT.

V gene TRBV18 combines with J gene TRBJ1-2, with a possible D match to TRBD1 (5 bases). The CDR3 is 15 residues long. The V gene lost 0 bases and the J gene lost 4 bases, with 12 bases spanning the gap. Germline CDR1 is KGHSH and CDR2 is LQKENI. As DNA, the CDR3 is TGTGCCAGCTCACCACCAGGGCAGGGTCCCTATGGCTACACCTTC. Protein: CASSPPGQGPYGYTF.